These T cell receptor beta chains were read from a single sample in a study of Ad26.COV2.S vaccination and SARS-CoV-2 variants. The method was immunoSEQ multiplex PCR; TCRdb's version includes in-frame clones alone and lacks a portion of them. The data contain about 350,000 clones, roughly nine tenths of them singletons. The sequencing here drew on peripheral blood, taken in a trial of Ad26.COV2.S vaccine versus placebo. The receptors originated from a person between 18 and 59 years old who received the Ad26.COV2.S COVID-19 vaccine or a placebo. Both conserved end residues are part of each CDR3. The D gene is left open where the match is weak. Not all rows give a size; the values are once, few, many and, for expanded clones, a class.

D gene,J gene,clone size,V gene,CDR3 protein,CDR3 DNA
NA,TRBJ2-1,NA,TRBV7-7,CASSLEGVPRDEQFF,TGTGCTAGCAGCTTAGAGGGGGTCCCGCGCGATGAGCAGTTCTTC
TRBD2,TRBJ2-7,NA,TRBV6-2/TRBV6-3,CASSLGAGGTYEQYF,TGTGCCAGCAGCTTAGGGGCGGGAGGGACCTACGAGCAGTACTTC
NA,TRBJ1-1,NA,TRBV7-3,CASSQGNTEAFF,TGTGCCAGCAGCCAGGGGAACACTGAAGCTTTCTTT
NA,TRBJ1-5,NA,TRBV3-1/TRBV3-2,CASSQDLGQPQHF,TGTGCCAGCAGCCAAGATTTAGGACAGCCCCAGCATTTT
TRBD2,TRBJ2-6,once,TRBV10-3,CAISPGLAGDKSSGANVLTF,TGTGCCATCAGCCCGGGGCTAGCGGGGGATAAGAGCTCTGGGGCCAACGTCCTGACTTTC
TRBD2,TRBJ2-7,NA,TRBV11-3,CASSLAGGSHSYEQYF,TGTGCCAGCAGCTTAGCCGGCGGGAGCCACTCCTACGAGCAGTACTTC
NA,TRBJ2-1,once,TRBV4-1,CASSQVWASSYNEQFF,TGCGCCAGCAGCCAAGTGTGGGCAAGCTCCTACAATGAGCAGTTCTTC
TRBD1,TRBJ2-2,NA,TRBV7-2,CASRRDRGQATGELFF,TGTGCCAGCAGACGGGACAGGGGGCAGGCCACCGGGGAGCTGTTTTTT
TRBD1,TRBJ2-1,NA,TRBV7-2,CASSLVPGTGANEQFF,TGTGCCAGCAGCTTAGTCCCCGGGACAGGGGCCAATGAGCAGTTCTTC
NA,TRBJ2-5,NA,TRBV18,CASSPTHGDVGETQYF,TGTGCCAGCTCACCGACACATGGGGACGTTGGGGAGACCCAGTACTTC
NA,TRBJ2-2,NA,TRBV7-9,CASSLAGTGELFF,TGTGCCAGCAGCTTAGCTGGCACCGGGGAGCTGTTTTTT
NA,TRBJ1-1,NA,TRBV19,CASSTQGRGAFF,TGTGCCAGTAGTACCCAGGGGCGCGGAGCTTTCTTT
TRBD2,TRBJ2-1,once,TRBV6-2/TRBV6-3,CASSYTSSGGAVFSYNEQFF,TGTGCCAGCAGTTACACCTCTAGCGGGGGGGCCGTATTTAGCTACAATGAGCAGTTCTTC
TRBD1,TRBJ1-5,few,TRBV7-9,CASSQTGEIGGNQPQHF,TGTGCCAGCAGCCAAACAGGGGAGATTGGGGGCAATCAGCCCCAGCATTTT
NA,TRBJ2-3,NA,TRBV9,CASSVSSTDTQYF,TGTGCCAGCAGCGTCTCTAGCACAGATACGCAGTATTTT
TRBD1,TRBJ2-3,NA,TRBV4-3,CASSQDPTGGIGTDTQYF,TGCGCCAGCAGCCAAGATCCGACAGGGGGCATCGGCACAGATACGCAGTATTTT
NA,TRBJ2-2,NA,TRBV18,CASSPTEAGELFF,TGTGCCAGCTCACCGACAGAGGCCGGGGAGCTGTTTTTT
NA,TRBJ1-5,NA,TRBV5-1,CASSLGGTGQPQHF,TGCGCCAGCAGCTTGGGCGGGACCGGTCAGCCCCAGCATTTT
TRBD1,TRBJ2-5,NA,TRBV7-8,CASSLDGQGTFQYF,TGTGCCAGCAGCTTAGACGGACAGGGGACCTTCCAGTACTTC
NA,TRBJ1-6,NA,TRBV3-1/TRBV3-2,CASSHDFNSPLHF,TGTGCCAGCAGCCACGACTTCAATTCACCCCTCCACTTT
NA,TRBJ2-5,once,TRBV6-5,CASSYSITNQETQYF,TGTGCCAGCAGTTACTCGATTACAAACCAAGAGACCCAGTACTTC
TRBD1,TRBJ2-1,NA,TRBV16,CASSQQGATSPYNEQFF,TGTGCCAGCAGCCAACAGGGGGCTACATCCCCTTACAATGAGCAGTTCTTC
NA,TRBJ2-7,NA,TRBV19,CASSTSQTRFYEQYF,TGTGCCAGTAGTACCTCTCAGACTAGATTCTACGAGCAGTACTTC
NA,TRBJ1-1,few,TRBV3-1/TRBV3-2,CASSLRGTEAFF,TGTGCCAGCAGCCTACGGGGGACTGAAGCTTTCTTT
TRBD1,TRBJ2-5,once,TRBV5-4,CASSSPDRGETQYF,TGTGCCAGCAGCTCGCCGGACAGGGGAGAGACCCAGTACTTC
NA,TRBJ2-1,NA,TRBV6-2/TRBV6-3,CASSYSIRGGPTSNEQFF,TGTGCCAGCAGTTACTCGATACGGGGCGGGCCAACCTCTAATGAGCAGTTCTTC
TRBD2,TRBJ2-5,NA,TRBV30,CAWRFYTSGREETQYF,TGTGCCTGGCGATTTTACACCTCGGGGAGGGAAGAGACCCAGTACTTC
NA,TRBJ1-5,NA,TRBV21-1,CASSSRGPWNQPQHF,TGTGCCAGCAGCTCCCGGGGACCGTGGAATCAGCCCCAGCATTTT
NA,TRBJ1-2,NA,TRBV3-1/TRBV3-2,CASSQEGGGYTF,TGTGCCAGCAGCCAAGAGGGGGGAGGCTACACCTTC
NA,TRBJ1-4,few,TRBV2,CASNLRGEEEKLFF,TGTGCCAGCAACCTCCGGGGGGAGGAAGAAAAACTGTTTTTT
NA,TRBJ1-5,NA,TRBV5-6,CASSRKGSNQPQHF,TGTGCCAGCAGCCGAAAGGGTAGCAATCAGCCCCAGCATTTT
NA,TRBJ1-1,NA,TRBV9,CASSVGDTEAFF,TGTGCCAGCAGCGTAGGTGACACTGAAGCTTTCTTT
NA,TRBJ1-1,NA,TRBV18,CASSPGITEAFF,TGTGCCAGCTCACCGGGTATTACGGAAGCTTTCTTT
TRBD1,TRBJ1-1,NA,TRBV5-1,CASSLYRGNTEAFF,TGCGCCAGCAGCTTATACAGGGGGAACACTGAAGCTTTCTTT
NA,TRBJ2-7,NA,TRBV3-1/TRBV3-2,CASSQEGSRVDEQYF,TGTGCCAGCAGCCAAGAAGGGAGCAGGGTCGACGAGCAGTACTTC
NA,TRBJ1-5,once,TRBV27,CASSFTRAGQPQHF,TGTGCCAGCAGTTTTACCAGGGCGGGCCAGCCCCAGCATTTT